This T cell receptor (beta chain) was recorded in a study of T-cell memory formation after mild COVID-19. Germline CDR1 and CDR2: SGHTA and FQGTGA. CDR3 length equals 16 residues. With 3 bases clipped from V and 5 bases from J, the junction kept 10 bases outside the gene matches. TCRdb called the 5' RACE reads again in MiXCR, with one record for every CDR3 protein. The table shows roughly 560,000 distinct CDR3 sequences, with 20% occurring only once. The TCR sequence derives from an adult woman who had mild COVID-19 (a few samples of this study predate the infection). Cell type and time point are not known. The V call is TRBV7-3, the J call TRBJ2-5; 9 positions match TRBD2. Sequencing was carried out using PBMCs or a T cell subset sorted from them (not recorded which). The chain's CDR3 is CASSLGLAGPRETQYF. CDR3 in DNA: TGTGCCAGCAGCTTGGGGCTAGCGGGGCCTCGGGAGACCCAGTACTTC. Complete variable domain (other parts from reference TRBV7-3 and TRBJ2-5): GAGVSQTPSNKVTEKGKYVELRCDPISGHTALYWYRQSLGQGPEFLIYFQGTGAADDSGLPNDRFFAVRPEGSVSTLKIQRTERGDSAVYLCASSLGLAGPRETQYFGPGTRLLVL.